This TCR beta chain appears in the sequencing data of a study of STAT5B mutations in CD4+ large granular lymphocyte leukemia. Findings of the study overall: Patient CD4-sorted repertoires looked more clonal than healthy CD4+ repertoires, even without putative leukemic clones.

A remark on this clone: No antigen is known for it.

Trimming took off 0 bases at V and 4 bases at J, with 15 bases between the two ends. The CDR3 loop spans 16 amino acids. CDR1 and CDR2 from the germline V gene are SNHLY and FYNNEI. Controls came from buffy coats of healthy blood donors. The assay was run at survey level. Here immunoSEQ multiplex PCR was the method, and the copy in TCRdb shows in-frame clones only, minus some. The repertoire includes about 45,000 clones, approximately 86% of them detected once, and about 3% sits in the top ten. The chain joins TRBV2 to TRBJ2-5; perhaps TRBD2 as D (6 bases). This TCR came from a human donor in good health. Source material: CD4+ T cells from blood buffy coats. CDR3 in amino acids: CASSEARDFHPETQYF. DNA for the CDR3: TGTGCCAGCAGTGAAGCGAGGGACTTCCACCCAGAGACCCAGTACTTC.